The 23 T cell receptor beta chains below all came from one sample that was sequenced in a study of blood T cell repertoires in COVID-19 (dated by TCRdb to 2019 to 2021). Library generation was performed with the immunoSEQ multiplex PCR assay. Entries here come from immuneACCESS through TCRdb and include only in-frame sequences with V and J called. Some clones fail to appear in such tables; in the studies checked, an unresolved V gene covers under half of the shortfall, and the cause of the remainder is unknown. For this sample the table gives some 15,000 clones, of which about 80% were detected only once. Of the sample, roughly a third is held by the ten largest clones. Sequences were obtained from peripheral blood. All receptors derive from a man between 65 and 79 years old with active or convalescent COVID-19.

The chain couples TRBV15 to TRBJ1-4, with D maybe TRBD1 (5 bases). CDR1 and CDR2 from the germline V gene are LNHNV and YYDKDF (reference sequence). This CDR3 has 18 amino acids. V lost 0 bases, J lost 7 bases, and 21 bases lay in between. The CDR3 coding sequence is TGTGCCACCAGCAGAGATATAGGACTCGGGGCGGGAAGTGAAAAACTGTTTTTT. Protein sequence: CATSRDIGLGAGSEKLFF.

This sequence joins TRBV27 and TRBJ1-5, with D perhaps TRBD1 (6 bases). The germline V and J ends were trimmed by 6 bases and 1 base, with 10 bases remaining between them. The CDR3 loop spans 14 amino acids. The germline V gene has CDR1 MNHEY and CDR2 SMNVEV (reference sequence). CDR3 bases: TGTGCCAGCAGCCTACAGGGAAGCAATCAGCCCCAGCATTTT. This codes for CASSLQGSNQPQHF.

The V call is TRBV12-3 or TRBV12-4, the J call TRBJ2-7, with a weak D call TRBD2 (5 bases). CDR3 length: 13 amino acids. V lost 2 bases and J lost 5, with 10 bases in between. CDR3 DNA: TGTGCCAGCAGTTTAAACACCGGGGACGAGCAGTACTTC. It yields the protein CASSLNTGDEQYF.

There are a few counts of this clone. V is TRBV19 and J is TRBJ1-5, with no clear D. Germline CDR1 reads LNHDA; CDR2 reads SQIVND (reference sequence). The CDR3 spans 16 residues. Deletions cut 6 bases from V and 2 bases from J, with 17 bases between. The CDR3 DNA reads TGTGCCAGTAGACCCGATGAGGACTCGGGCAATCAGCCCCAGCATTTT. It yields the protein CASRPDEDSGNQPQHF.

This rearrangement joins TRBV7-2 to TRBJ2-7; 9 nucleotides agree with TRBD1. Germline trimming cut 6 bases from V and 0 bases from J; bases unmatched to any gene: 6. CDR1 and CDR2 (germline): SGHTA, FQGNSA. There are 15 residues in the CDR3. The CDR3 reads CASREPGQGSYEQYF. DNA of the CDR3: TGTGCCAGCAGAGAACCGGGACAGGGCTCCTACGAGCAGTACTTC. The variable domain in full, completed from reference TRBV7-2 and TRBJ2-7, reads GAGVSQSPSNKVTEKGKDVELRCDPISGHTALYWYRQSLGQGLEFLIYFQGNSAPDKSGLPSDRFSAERTGGSVSTLTIQRTQQEDSAVYLCASREPGQGSYEQYFGPGTRLTVT.

This clone was counted only a few times. This chain joins TRBV6-5 and TRBJ1-5, with 9 bases lining up with TRBD1. With V trimmed by 4 bases and J by 5 bases, 6 bases remained unmatched. Germline V gene sequence: CDR1 MNHEY, CDR2 SVGAGI. The CDR3 extends over 15 amino acids. CDR3 sequence (DNA): TGTGCCAGCAGTTTCAACCGGGACAGGGATCAGCCCCAGCATTTT. This sequence encodes CASSFNRDRDQPQHF.

This clone was detected only once. This chain uses TRBV6-5 with TRBJ2-2; no clear D. The CDR3 totals 15 residues. The V and J ends lost 6 bases and 6 bases respectively, with 17 bases between them. Germline CDR1 is MNHEY and CDR2 is SVGAGI. The CDR3 nucleotides read TGTGCCAGCAGGGGTACTGTGGGCCCGGCCGGGGAGCTGTTTTTT. This codes for CASRGTVGPAGELFF.

The chain recombines TRBV27 with TRBJ1-1, with unresolved D. The ends were cut back, 3 bases at V and 3 bases at J, with 8 bases in the middle. The CDR3 is 13 residues long. Germline V gene sequence: CDR1 MNHEY, CDR2 SMNVEV (reference sequence). DNA of the CDR3: TGTGCCAGCAGTTTGTCGGTGGACACTGAAGCTTTCTTT. This sequence encodes CASSLSVDTEAFF.

The chain employs TRBV19 and TRBJ1-2; D ambiguous. CDR1 and CDR2 from the germline V gene are LNHDA and SQIVND (reference sequence). The CDR3 runs 12 residues. V gave up 5 bases and J gave up 8 bases, with 12 bases separating them. Here the CDR3 DNA reads TGTGCCAGTAGTCCCAGCAGGTCCGGCTACACCTTC. This translates into CASSPSRSGYTF.

The V call is TRBV23-1, the J call TRBJ1-5, with no clear D. TRBV23-1 is an ORF; its function is uncertain. The length of the CDR3 is 16 residues. V lost 0 bases to trimming and J lost 2 bases, with 11 bases between them. CDR3 amino acids: CASSQSFRVGNQPQHF. CDR3 sequence (DNA): TGCGCCAGCAGTCAATCCTTCCGGGTAGGCAATCAGCCCCAGCATTTT.

This sequence joins TRBV9 and TRBJ2-4; 11 positions agree with TRBD1. The CDR3 spans 15 residues. Germline trimming cut 3 bases from V and 8 bases from J; bases unmatched to any gene: 7. The germline V gene encodes CDR1 SGDLS and CDR2 YYNGEE. CDR3 in amino acids: CASSAEGQGVDIQYF. CDR3 DNA: TGTGCCAGCAGCGCAGAGGGACAGGGGGTGGACATTCAGTACTTC.

The chain combines TRBV10-3 with TRBJ2-3; TRBD2 matches at 13 bases. This CDR3 contains 16 residues. V lost 2 bases and J lost 7; bases outside the gene matches: 6. The germline V gene has CDR1 ENHRY and CDR2 SYGVKD. CDR3 sequence reads: CAISEGGTSGAYTQYF. The CDR3 DNA reads TGTGCCATCAGTGAGGGGGGGACTAGCGGGGCTTATACGCAGTATTTT.

Only a few counts were recorded for this clone. This sequence joins TRBV11-2 and TRBJ2-3; tentatively, D is TRBD1 (6 bases). Germline-derived CDR1 and CDR2 are SGHAT and FQNNGV. The CDR3 has 13 amino acids. The V end lost 3 bases, the J end lost 4 bases, and 8 bases lay between the germline ends. CDR3 sequence (DNA): TGTGCCAGCAGCTTGGCAGGGGCAGATACGCAGTATTTT. Residues: CASSLAGADTQYF.

The V gene is TRBV29-1, the J gene TRBJ2-7, with 7 bases matching TRBD1. Trimming at V came to 4 bases and at J to 0 bases, leaving 3 bases not matched to a gene. In germline, CDR1 is SQVTM, CDR2 ANQGSEA. The CDR3 consists of 13 residues. CDR3 loop: CSVGTGPSYEQYF. In nucleotides, the CDR3 is TGCAGCGTTGGGACAGGACCCTCCTACGAGCAGTACTTC.

This clone is medium-sized within its sample. This sequence joins TRBV2 and TRBJ1-6; D perhaps matches TRBD1 (6 bases). The germline V gene encodes CDR1 SNHLY and CDR2 FYNNEI. V dropped 4 bases and J dropped 5 bases, with 9 bases sitting between them. The CDR3 spans 14 residues. The CDR3 region is CASSAGVDNSPLHF. The CDR3 nucleotides are TGTGCCAGCAGTGCAGGGGTGGATAATTCACCCCTCCACTTT.

The rearrangement links TRBV4-2 to TRBJ2-4, with 11 positions matching TRBD1. Germline V gene lookup returns CDR1 LGHNA and CDR2 YNFKEQ. The CDR3 sequence is 15 residues long. The V gene end was trimmed by 3 bases and the J gene end by 6 bases; junction bases not matched to a gene: 4. The DNA of the CDR3 is TGTGCCAGCAGCCACCCCGGGACAGGGGGAAACATTCAGTACTTC. Amino acid sequence: CASSHPGTGGNIQYF.

This clone was detected only a few times. This sequence joins TRBV5-4 and TRBJ1-1; TRBD1 matches at 9 bases. The CDR3 extends over 15 amino acids. V lost 0 bases and J lost 5; bases outside the gene matches: 5. Per the germline V gene, CDR1 is SGHNT and CDR2 is YYREEE (reference sequence). CDR3 bases: TGTGCCAGCAGCTTGGCTACAGGGGGCTGGACTGAAGCTTTCTTT. Translating it yields CASSLATGGWTEAFF.

Here the CDR3 reads CASSTNRVGYGYTF. For the CDR3, the DNA is TGTGCCAGCAGCACTAACAGGGTTGGTTATGGCTACACCTTC. The gene calls are TRBV3-1 (or the pseudogene TRBV3-2) and TRBJ1-2, with D possibly being TRBD1 (6 bases). The germline gives CDR1 LGHDT, CDR2 YNNKEL (reference sequence). Deletions cut 5 bases from V and 5 bases from J, with 15 bases between. This CDR3 comprises 14 residues.

This chain joins TRBV7-2 and TRBJ2-3; no clear D. Germline V gene lookup returns CDR1 SGHTA and CDR2 FQGNSA. The CDR3 consists of 16 residues. V shed 1 base and J shed 1 base, with 12 bases lying between them. The DNA for the CDR3 is TGTGCCAGCAGCTTAGGAGCAGCGATGCGCACAGATACGCAGTATTTT. Its translation is CASSLGAAMRTDTQYF.

As regards this clone: Other DNA sequences in the sample encode the same CDR3. CDR3 sequence reads: CASSLDGKETQYF. The CDR3 DNA sequence: TGTGCCAGCAGCTTGGACGGGAAGGAGACCCAGTACTTC. The V gene is TRBV5-4, the J gene TRBJ2-5, with a weak D call TRBD2 (5 bases). The CDR3 loop spans 13 amino acids. V lost 0 bases, J lost 5 bases, and 8 bases lay in between. Looked up from germline, CDR1 is SGHNT and CDR2 is YYREEE (reference sequence).

This clone was seen only a few times. The V and J genes are TRBV9 and TRBJ2-1, with D maybe TRBD1 (6 bases). Trimming shortened V by 0 bases and J by 0 bases, and 7 bases separated the two germline ends. CDR1 is SGDLS and CDR2 is YYNGEE in the germline V gene. The CDR3 totals 15 residues. The CDR3 DNA follows: TGTGCCAGCAGCGTAGAGGACAGCTCCTACAATGAGCAGTTCTTC. Protein: CASSVEDSSYNEQFF.

This chain links TRBV11-2 with TRBJ2-7; tentative D call: TRBD1 (6 bases). Per germline, CDR1 SGHAT and CDR2 FQNNGV. Trimming took off 5 bases at V and 5 bases at J, with 13 bases between the two ends. CDR3 size: 13 residues. The CDR3 sequence is CASSPAGGHEQYF. The CDR3 DNA sequence: TGTGCCAGCAGCCCTGCTGGGGGCCACGAGCAGTACTTC. The full variable domain, with the rest looked up from reference TRBV11-2 and TRBJ2-7, is EAGVAQSPRYKIIEKRQSVAFWCNPISGHATLYWYQQILGQGPKLLIQFQNNGVVDDSQLPKDRFSAERLKGVDSTLKIQPAKLEDSAVYLCASSPAGGHEQYFGPGTRLTVT.

The sample holds a few counts of this clone. The chain recombines TRBV28 with TRBJ1-2; D is possibly TRBD1 (6 bases). From germline, CDR1 is MDHEN and CDR2 SYDVKM. The V end lost 7 bases, the J end lost 2 bases, and 8 bases lay between the germline ends. The CDR3 loop spans 12 amino acids. DNA of the CDR3: TGTGCCAGCACGGACAGAAACTATGGCTACACCTTC. The encoded protein is CASTDRNYGYTF.